This T cell receptor beta chain appears in the sequencing data of a study of CD8 T cells in Susac syndrome. TEMRA cells were enriched by FACS, and CD4+ and CD8+ T cells were negatively isolated. Random hexamers served to reverse transcribe roughly 0.45 to 1 ug RNA. Amplification of TCR beta CDR3 spanned 54 Vbeta and 13 Jbeta via immunoSEQ multiplex PCR. TCRdb ran MiXCR on the immunoSEQ multiplex PCR reads and lists one entry per CDR3 protein. The sample shows 150,000 to 200,000 distinct CDR3 sequences, about 93% of them seen only once. The TCR sequence derives from a human donor in good health. Sample: CD4+ T cells from PBMCs.

CDR3 sequence reads: CASSQGSSRGYTF. CDR3 nucleotide sequence: TGTGCCAGCAGCCAAGGCAGCTCGCGGGGCTACACCTTC. V is TRBV3-1 and J is TRBJ1-2; the D is unclear. Germline assignment: CDR1 LGHDT and CDR2 YNNKEL (reference sequence). V dropped 1 base and J dropped 8 bases, with 11 bases sitting between them. This CDR3 spans 13 amino acids.